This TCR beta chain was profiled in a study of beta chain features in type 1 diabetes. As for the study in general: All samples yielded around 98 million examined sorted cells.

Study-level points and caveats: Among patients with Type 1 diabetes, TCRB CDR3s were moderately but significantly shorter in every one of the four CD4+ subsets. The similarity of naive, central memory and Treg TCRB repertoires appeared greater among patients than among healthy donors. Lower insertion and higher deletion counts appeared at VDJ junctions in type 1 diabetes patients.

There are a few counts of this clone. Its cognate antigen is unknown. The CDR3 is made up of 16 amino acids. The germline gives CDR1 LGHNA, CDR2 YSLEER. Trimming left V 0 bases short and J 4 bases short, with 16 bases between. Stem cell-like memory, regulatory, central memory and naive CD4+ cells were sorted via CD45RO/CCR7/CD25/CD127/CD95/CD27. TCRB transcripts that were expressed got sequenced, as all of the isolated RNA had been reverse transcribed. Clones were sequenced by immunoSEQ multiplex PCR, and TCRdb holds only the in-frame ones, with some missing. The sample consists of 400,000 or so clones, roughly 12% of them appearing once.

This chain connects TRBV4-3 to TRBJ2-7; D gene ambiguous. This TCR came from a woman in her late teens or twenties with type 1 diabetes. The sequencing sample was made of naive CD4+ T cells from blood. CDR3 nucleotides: TGCGCCAGCAGCCAAGATTTCTTGAGCCAACCTTACGAGCAGTACTTC. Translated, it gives CASSQDFLSQPYEQYF.